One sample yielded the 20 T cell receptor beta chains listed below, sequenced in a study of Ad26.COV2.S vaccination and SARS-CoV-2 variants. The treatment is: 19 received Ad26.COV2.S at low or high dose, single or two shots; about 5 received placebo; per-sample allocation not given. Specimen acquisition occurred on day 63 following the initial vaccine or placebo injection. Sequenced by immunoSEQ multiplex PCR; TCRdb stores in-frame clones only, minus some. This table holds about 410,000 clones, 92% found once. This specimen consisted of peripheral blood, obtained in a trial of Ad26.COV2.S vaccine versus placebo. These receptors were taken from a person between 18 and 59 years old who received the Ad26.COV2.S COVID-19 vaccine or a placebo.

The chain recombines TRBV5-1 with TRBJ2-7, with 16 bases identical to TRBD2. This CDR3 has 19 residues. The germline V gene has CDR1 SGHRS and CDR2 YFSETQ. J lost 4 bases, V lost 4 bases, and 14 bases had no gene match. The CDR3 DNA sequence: TGCGCCAGCAGCCCTGCCGGGACTAGCGGGGGGGCCAAAGTATACGAGCAGTACTTC. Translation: CASSPAGTSGGAKVYEQYF.

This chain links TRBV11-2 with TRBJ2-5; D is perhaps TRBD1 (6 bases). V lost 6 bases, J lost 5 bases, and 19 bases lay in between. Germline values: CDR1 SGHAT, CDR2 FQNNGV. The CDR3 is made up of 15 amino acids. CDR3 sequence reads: CASRTPGTRKETQYF. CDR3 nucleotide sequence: TGTGCCAGCAGGACCCCCGGGACACGCAAGGAGACCCAGTACTTC.

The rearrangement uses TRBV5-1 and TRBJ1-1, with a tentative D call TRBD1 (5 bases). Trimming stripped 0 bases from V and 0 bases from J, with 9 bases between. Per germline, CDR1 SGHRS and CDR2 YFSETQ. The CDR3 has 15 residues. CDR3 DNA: TGCGCCAGCAGCTTGGGGGCCAGGGTGAACACTGAAGCTTTCTTT. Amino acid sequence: CASSLGARVNTEAFF. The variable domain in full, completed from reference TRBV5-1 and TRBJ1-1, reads KAGVTQTPRYLIKTRGQQVTLSCSPISGHRSVSWYQQTPGQGLQFLFEYFSETQRNKGNFPGRFSGRQFSNSRSEMNVSTLELGDSALYLCASSLGARVNTEAFFGQGTRLTVV.

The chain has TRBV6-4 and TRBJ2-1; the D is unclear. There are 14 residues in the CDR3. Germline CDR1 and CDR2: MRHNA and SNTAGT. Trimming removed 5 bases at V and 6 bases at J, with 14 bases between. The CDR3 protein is CASSSLPLSNEQFF. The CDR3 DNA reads TGTGCCAGCAGTTCTTTACCGTTGAGCAATGAGCAGTTCTTC.

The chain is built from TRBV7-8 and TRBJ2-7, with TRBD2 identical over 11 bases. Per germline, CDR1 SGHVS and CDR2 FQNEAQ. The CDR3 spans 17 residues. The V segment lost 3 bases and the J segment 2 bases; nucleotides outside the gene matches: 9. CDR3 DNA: TGTGCCAGCAGCTTGGCTAGCGGGGGGAGGGACCCCTACGAGCAGTACTTC. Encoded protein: CASSLASGGRDPYEQYF. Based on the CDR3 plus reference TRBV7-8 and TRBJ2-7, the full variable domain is GAGVSQSPRYKVAKRGQDVALRCDPISGHVSLFWYQQALGQGPEFLTYFQNEAQLDKSGLPSDRFFAERPEGSVSTLKIQRTQQEDSAVYLCASSLASGGRDPYEQYFGPGTRLTVT.

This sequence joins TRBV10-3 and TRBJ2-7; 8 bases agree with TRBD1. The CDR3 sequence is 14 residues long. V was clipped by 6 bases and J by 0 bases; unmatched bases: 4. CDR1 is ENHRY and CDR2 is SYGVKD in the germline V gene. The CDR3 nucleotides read TGTGCCATCAGACAGACAGGGGACTCCTACGAGCAGTACTTC. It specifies CAIRQTGDSYEQYF.

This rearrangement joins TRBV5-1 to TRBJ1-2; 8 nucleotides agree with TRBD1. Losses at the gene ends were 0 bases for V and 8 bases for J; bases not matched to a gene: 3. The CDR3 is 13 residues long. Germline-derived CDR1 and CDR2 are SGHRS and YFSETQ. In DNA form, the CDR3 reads TGCGCCAGCAGCTTGGGGACAGGGTTAGGCTACACCTTC. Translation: CASSLGTGLGYTF.

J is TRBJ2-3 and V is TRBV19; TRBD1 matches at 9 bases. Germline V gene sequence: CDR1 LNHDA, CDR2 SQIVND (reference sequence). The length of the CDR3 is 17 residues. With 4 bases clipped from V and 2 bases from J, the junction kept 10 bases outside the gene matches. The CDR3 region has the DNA TGTGCCAGTAGTAGGAGGACCGGGACAGGGACCACAGATACGCAGTATTTT. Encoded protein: CASSRRTGTGTTDTQYF.

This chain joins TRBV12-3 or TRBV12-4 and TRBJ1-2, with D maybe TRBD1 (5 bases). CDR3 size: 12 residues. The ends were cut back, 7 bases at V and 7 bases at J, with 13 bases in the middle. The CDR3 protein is CASTRGVFGYTF. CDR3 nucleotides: TGTGCCAGCACCAGAGGGGTTTTTGGCTACACCTTC.

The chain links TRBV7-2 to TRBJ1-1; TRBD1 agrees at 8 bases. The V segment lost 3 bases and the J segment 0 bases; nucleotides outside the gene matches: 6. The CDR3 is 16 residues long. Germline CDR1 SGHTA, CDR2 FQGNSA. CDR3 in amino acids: CASSFRSGGMNTEAFF. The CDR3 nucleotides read TGTGCCAGCAGCTTTCGTTCAGGGGGCATGAACACTGAAGCTTTCTTT.

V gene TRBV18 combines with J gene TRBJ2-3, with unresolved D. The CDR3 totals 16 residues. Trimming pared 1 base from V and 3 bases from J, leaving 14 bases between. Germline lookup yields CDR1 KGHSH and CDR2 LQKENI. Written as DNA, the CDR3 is TGTGCCAGCTCACCACGTCGGACGGAGCATACAGATACGCAGTATTTT. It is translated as CASSPRRTEHTDTQYF.

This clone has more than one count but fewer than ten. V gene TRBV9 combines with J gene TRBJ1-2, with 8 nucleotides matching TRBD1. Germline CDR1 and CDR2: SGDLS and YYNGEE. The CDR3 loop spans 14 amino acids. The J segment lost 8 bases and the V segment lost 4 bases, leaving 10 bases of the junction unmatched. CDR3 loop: CASSTRQGTSGYTF. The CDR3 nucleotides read TGTGCCAGCAGCACCAGACAGGGGACTTCAGGCTACACCTTC.

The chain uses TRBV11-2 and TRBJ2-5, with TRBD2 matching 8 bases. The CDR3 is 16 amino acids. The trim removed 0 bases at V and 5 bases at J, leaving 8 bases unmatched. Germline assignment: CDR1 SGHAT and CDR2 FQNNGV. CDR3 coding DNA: TGTGCCAGCAGCTTAGAGTCCGGGACTAGTTTGGAGACCCAGTACTTC. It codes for CASSLESGTSLETQYF.

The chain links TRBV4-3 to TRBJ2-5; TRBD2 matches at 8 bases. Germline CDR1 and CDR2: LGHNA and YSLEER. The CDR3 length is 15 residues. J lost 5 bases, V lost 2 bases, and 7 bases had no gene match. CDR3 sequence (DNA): TGCGCCAGCAGCCAATCAGCGGGGGTGTGGGAGACCCAGTACTTC. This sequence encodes CASSQSAGVWETQYF.

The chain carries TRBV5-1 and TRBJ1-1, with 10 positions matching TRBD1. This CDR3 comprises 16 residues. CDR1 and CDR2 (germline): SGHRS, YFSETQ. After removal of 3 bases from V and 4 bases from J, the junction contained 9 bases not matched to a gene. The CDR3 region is CASSSSPGTGVTEAFF. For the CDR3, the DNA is TGCGCCAGCAGCTCCTCTCCTGGGACAGGGGTCACTGAAGCTTTCTTT.

CDR3: CATSDNTVGGYTF. Here the CDR3 DNA reads TGTGCCACCAGTGACAATACCGTGGGCGGCTACACCTTC. The chain carries TRBV24-1 and TRBJ1-2; D call uncertain. This CDR3 is built from 13 residues. The germline V gene has CDR1 KGHDR and CDR2 SFDVKD. Trimming took 4 bases from V and 8 from J, leaving 13 bases between them.

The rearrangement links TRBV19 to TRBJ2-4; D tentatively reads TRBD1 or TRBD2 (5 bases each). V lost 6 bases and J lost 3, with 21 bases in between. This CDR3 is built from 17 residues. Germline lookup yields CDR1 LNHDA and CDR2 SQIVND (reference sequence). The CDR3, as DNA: TGTGCCAGTAGACCCTTTGCGGTAGGGGACGACAAAAACATTCAGTACTTC. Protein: CASRPFAVGDDKNIQYF. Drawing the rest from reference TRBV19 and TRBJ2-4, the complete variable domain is DGGITQSPKYLFRKEGQNVTLSCEQNLNHDAMYWYRQDPGQGLRLIYYSQIVNDFQKGDIAEGYSVSREKKESFPLTVTSAQKNPTAFYLCASRPFAVGDDKNIQYFGAGTRLSVL.

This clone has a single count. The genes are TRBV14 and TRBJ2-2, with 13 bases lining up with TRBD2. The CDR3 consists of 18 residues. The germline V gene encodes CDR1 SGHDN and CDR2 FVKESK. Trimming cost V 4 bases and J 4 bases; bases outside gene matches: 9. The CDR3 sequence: CASSRRILAGGPTGELFF. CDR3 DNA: TGTGCCAGCAGCCGACGGATACTAGCGGGGGGGCCCACCGGGGAGCTGTTTTTT.

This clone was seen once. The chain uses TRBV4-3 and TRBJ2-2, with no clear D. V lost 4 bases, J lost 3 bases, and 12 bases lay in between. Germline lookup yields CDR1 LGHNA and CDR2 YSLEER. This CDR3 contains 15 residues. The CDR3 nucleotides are TGCGCCAGCAGCCCCGGCGTTACATACACCGGGGAGCTGTTTTTT. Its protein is CASSPGVTYTGELFF.

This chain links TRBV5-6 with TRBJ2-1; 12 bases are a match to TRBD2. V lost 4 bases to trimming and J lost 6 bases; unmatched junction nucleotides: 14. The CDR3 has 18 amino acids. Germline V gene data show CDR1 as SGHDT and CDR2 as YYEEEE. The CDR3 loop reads CASSPGSSGGVMGNEQFF. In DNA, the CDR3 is TGTGCCAGCAGCCCGGGATCTAGCGGGGGGGTTATGGGCAATGAGCAGTTCTTC.